This passage covers 14 T cell receptor beta chains from one sample sequenced in a study of blood T cell repertoires in COVID-19. Repertoires were generated with immunoSEQ multiplex PCR, while TCRdb's copy carries only in-frame clones and drops some. The sample holds 200,000 to 250,000 clones; roughly 80% are singletons and the top ten take around 9.3%. Sequenced input: peripheral blood. The receptor source for this set is a woman aged 80 or over with acute or convalescent COVID-19.

V usage is TRBV7-2 and J usage is TRBJ2-3, with 8 bases identical to TRBD2. Germline assignment: CDR1 SGHTA and CDR2 FQGNSA. This CDR3 has 16 residues. V was clipped by 5 bases and J by 5 bases; unmatched bases: 12. The CDR3 bases are TGTGCCAGCAGCGCGCGCAACTCGGGGGGGCAAGATACGCAGTATTTT. Protein sequence: CASSARNSGGQDTQYF. The whole variable domain, remainder taken from reference TRBV7-2 and TRBJ2-3, is GAGVSQSPSNKVTEKGKDVELRCDPISGHTALYWYRQSLGQGLEFLIYFQGNSAPDKSGLPSDRFSAERTGGSVSTLTIQRTQQEDSAVYLCASSARNSGGQDTQYFGPGTRLTVL.

This chain joins TRBV6-4 and TRBJ2-5; 9 bases fit TRBD1. This CDR3 spans 13 amino acids. V shed 5 bases, J shed 5 bases, and the junction held 3 bases outside the gene matches. The germline V gene has CDR1 MRHNA and CDR2 SNTAGT. CDR3 residues: CASSIDRGETQYF. The CDR3 DNA follows: TGTGCCAGCAGTATCGACAGGGGGGAGACCCAGTACTTC.

The chain has TRBV24-1 and TRBJ2-7, with D possibly TRBD2 on 5 matching bases. Germline V gives CDR1 KGHDR, CDR2 SFDVKD. Trimming stripped 9 bases from V and 0 bases from J, with 20 bases between. CDR3 length equals 16 residues. CDR3 region: CATAGVGVLSSYEQYF. The DNA of the CDR3 is TGTGCCACCGCTGGGGTGGGAGTACTAAGCTCCTACGAGCAGTACTTC.

V usage is TRBV10-3 and J usage is TRBJ2-3; 8 bases match TRBD2. Germline V CDR1 and CDR2: ENHRY, SYGVKD. Trimming cost V 7 bases and J 6 bases; bases outside gene matches: 12. The CDR3 covers 15 residues. The DNA for the CDR3 is TGTGCCATCACTTATGCGGGGGGTCCTTTGGATACGCAGTATTTT. It yields the protein CAITYAGGPLDTQYF.

The J gene is TRBJ1-2, the V gene TRBV21-1; the table's TRBD1 call for D was not verified on the DNA. TRBV21-1 is assigned pseudogene status. The CDR3 length is 15 residues. The DNA for the CDR3 is TGTGCCAGCAGCAAAGGGGGACAGGGATACTATGGCTACACCTTC. Translated, it gives CASSKGGQGYYGYTF.

The CDR3 DNA sequence: TGTGCCACCAGCAGGGCGACGGGAGGGAATTCACCCCTCCACTTT. Translated, it gives CATSRATGGNSPLHF. This chain links TRBV15 with TRBJ1-6; no definite D call. Germline CDR1 is LNHNV and CDR2 is YYDKDF (reference sequence). V lost 3 bases and J 7 bases, leaving 13 bases between the germline ends. There are 15 residues in the CDR3.

Only a few counts were recorded for this clone. The chain links TRBV19 to TRBJ1-1; tentatively, D is TRBD1 (5 bases). The CDR3 loop spans 13 amino acids. Trimming took 3 bases from V and 4 from J, leaving 9 bases between them. CDR1 LNHDA and CDR2 SQIVND come from the germline V gene (reference sequence). CDR3 in amino acids: CASSITGVTEAFF. In DNA form, the CDR3 reads TGTGCCAGTAGTATTACGGGGGTCACTGAAGCTTTCTTT.

The genes are TRBV30 and TRBJ1-2; no firm D call. V was pared by 2 bases and J by 6 bases, with 16 bases between. CDR1 and CDR2 from the germline V gene are GTSNPN and SVGIG (reference sequence). The CDR3 spans 14 residues. In DNA form, the CDR3 reads TGTGCCTGGAGTTTACTCGGGAACCTCAATGGCTACACCTTC. Amino acids: CAWSLLGNLNGYTF. The complete variable domain, with remaining parts taken from reference TRBV30 and TRBJ1-2, reads SQTIHQWPATLVQPVGSPLSLECTVEGTSNPNLYWYRQAAGRGLQLLFYSVGIGQISSEVPQNLSASRPQDRQFILSSKKLLLSDSGFYLCAWSLLGNLNGYTFGSGTRLTVV.

This sequence joins TRBV29-1 and TRBJ2-1; TRBD1 might be the D (5 bases). The CDR3 runs 14 residues. Germline V gene lookup returns CDR1 SQVTM and CDR2 ANQGSEA. V lost 8 bases and J 3 bases, leaving 17 bases between the germline ends. CDR3 sequence (DNA): TGCAGCCCCTTAAGCCTAGACAGCTACAATGAGCAGTTCTTC. Encoded protein: CSPLSLDSYNEQFF.

The chain employs TRBV30 and TRBJ2-1, with 9 nucleotides matching TRBD1. J lost 6 bases, V lost 2 bases, and 8 bases had no gene match. The germline gives CDR1 GTSNPN, CDR2 SVGIG (reference sequence). This CDR3 spans 15 amino acids. CDR3 in DNA: TGTGCCTGGAGTCCGTATGACAGGGGGAGCAATGAGCAGTTCTTC. Encoded protein: CAWSPYDRGSNEQFF.

This chain joins TRBV18 and TRBJ1-4, with 8 bases matching TRBD1. With V trimmed by 3 bases and J by 7 bases, 10 bases remained unmatched. CDR3 length: 16 amino acids. The germline CDR1 and CDR2 sequences are KGHSH and LQKENI. CDR3 sequence reads: CASSPSGQGMGEKLFF. The CDR3 nucleotides read TGTGCCAGCTCACCTAGCGGACAGGGAATGGGTGAAAAACTGTTTTTT.

The genes are TRBV14 and TRBJ2-3; TRBD2 aligns across 7 bases. Germline CDR1 SGHDN, CDR2 FVKESK. V lost 4 bases, J lost 2 bases, and 12 bases stayed unmatched. The length of the CDR3 is 17 residues. The DNA for the CDR3 is TGTGCCAGCAGCCCCTTGCCGGGGCGGGAGCCCACAGATACGCAGTATTTT. It encodes CASSPLPGREPTDTQYF.

V usage is TRBV7-2 and J usage is TRBJ1-1, with D perhaps TRBD1 (5 bases). The CDR3 runs 12 residues. V shed 4 bases and J shed 5 bases, with 8 bases lying between them. The germline V gene has CDR1 SGHTA and CDR2 FQGNSA. CDR3 residues: CASSSRQTEAFF. For the CDR3, the DNA is TGTGCCAGCAGCTCCCGACAGACTGAAGCTTTCTTT.

This sequence joins TRBV4-3 and TRBJ1-4, with D perhaps matching TRBD1 (6 bases). Germline CDR1 is LGHNA and CDR2 is YSLEER. Trimming shortened V by 0 bases and J by 8 bases, and 16 bases separated the two germline ends. There are 16 residues in the CDR3. The CDR3 nucleotides are TGCGCCAGCAGCCAAGAGGGGCAGGGGCCCTGGGAAAAACTGTTTTTT. Translation: CASSQEGQGPWEKLFF.